Sequencing of this T cell receptor (beta chain) was carried out in a study of T cells after yellow fever vaccination. 5'RACE template switching added a universal primer site and UMIs to TCR cDNA. TCRdb re-analysed the 5' RACE reads in MiXCR, keeping a single row per CDR3 protein. The repertoire holds 300,000 to 350,000 distinct CDR3 sequences, approximately 3.9% seen once, with 24% in the top ten. Findings of the study overall: Relatively few clonotypes were ones that appeared in both CD4 and CD8 compartments. Clones from primary vaccination mostly reappeared after the booster (approximately 96% CD4, 88% CD8). Within FACS-sorted repertoires, abundant clonotypes contaminating from the bulk population could be present.

A word on this clonotype: Its antigen is still unknown.

V lost 7 bases and J 0 bases, leaving 16 bases between the germline ends. This CDR3 contains 16 residues. This sequence was found in a man aged 18 to 29 who received the YFV17D yellow fever vaccine. The rearrangement links TRBV12-3 or TRBV12-4 to TRBJ2-1; D uncertain. The specimen comprised PBMCs, sampled 5 days after the yellow fever booster vaccination. For the CDR3, the DNA is TGTGCCAGCACCCAAGGTGGCCGCCGCTCCTACAATGAGCAGTTCTTC. It encodes CASTQGGRRSYNEQFF.